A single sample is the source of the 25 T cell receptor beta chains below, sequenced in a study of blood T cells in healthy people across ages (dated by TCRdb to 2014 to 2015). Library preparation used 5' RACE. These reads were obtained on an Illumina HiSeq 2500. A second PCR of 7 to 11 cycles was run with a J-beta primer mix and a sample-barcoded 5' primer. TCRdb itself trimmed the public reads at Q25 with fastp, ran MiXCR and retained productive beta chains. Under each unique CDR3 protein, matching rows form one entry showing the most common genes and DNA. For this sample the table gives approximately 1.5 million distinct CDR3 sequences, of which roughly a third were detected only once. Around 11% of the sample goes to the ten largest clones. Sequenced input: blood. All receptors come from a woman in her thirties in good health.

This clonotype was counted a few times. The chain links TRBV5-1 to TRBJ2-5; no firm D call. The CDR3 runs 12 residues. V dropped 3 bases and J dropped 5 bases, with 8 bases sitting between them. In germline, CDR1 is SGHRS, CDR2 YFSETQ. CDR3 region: CASSYASETQYF. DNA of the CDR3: TGCGCCAGCAGCTATGCTTCGGAGACCCAGTACTTC. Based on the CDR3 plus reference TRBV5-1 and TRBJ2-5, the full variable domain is KAGVTQTPRYLIKTRGQQVTLSCSPISGHRSVSWYQQTPGQGLQFLFEYFSETQRNKGNFPGRFSGRQFSNSRSEMNVSTLELGDSALYLCASSYASETQYFGPGTRLLVL.

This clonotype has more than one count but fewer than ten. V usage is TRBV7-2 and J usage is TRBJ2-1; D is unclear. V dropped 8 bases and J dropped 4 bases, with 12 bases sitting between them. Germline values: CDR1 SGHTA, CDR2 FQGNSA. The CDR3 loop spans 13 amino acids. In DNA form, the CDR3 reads TGTGCCAGCGGGCCCCGCGGTTACAATGAGCAGTTCTTC. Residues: CASGPRGYNEQFF. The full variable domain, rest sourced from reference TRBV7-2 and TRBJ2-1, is GAGVSQSPSNKVTEKGKDVELRCDPISGHTALYWYRQSLGQGLEFLIYFQGNSAPDKSGLPSDRFSAERTGGSVSTLTIQRTQQEDSAVYLCASGPRGYNEQFFGPGTRLTVL.

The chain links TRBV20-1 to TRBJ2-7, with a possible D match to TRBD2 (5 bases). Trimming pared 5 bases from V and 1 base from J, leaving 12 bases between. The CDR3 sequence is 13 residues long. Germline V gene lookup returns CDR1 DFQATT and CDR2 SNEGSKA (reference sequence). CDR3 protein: CSAGRDYSYEQYF. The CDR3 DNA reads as TGCAGTGCTGGGCGAGACTATTCCTACGAGCAGTACTTC.

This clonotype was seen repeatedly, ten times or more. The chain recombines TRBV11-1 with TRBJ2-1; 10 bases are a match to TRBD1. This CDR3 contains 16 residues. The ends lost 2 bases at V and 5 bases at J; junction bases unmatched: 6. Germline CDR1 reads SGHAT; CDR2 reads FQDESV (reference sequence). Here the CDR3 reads CASSLPPGQGNNEQFF. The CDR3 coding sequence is TGTGCCAGCAGCTTACCTCCGGGACAGGGGAACAATGAGCAGTTCTTC.

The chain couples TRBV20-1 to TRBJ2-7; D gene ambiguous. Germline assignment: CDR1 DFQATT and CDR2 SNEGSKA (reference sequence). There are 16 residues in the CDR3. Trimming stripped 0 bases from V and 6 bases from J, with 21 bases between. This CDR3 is CSARDWKGRSACEQYF. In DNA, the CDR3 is TGCAGTGCTAGAGATTGGAAAGGCAGGTCAGCCTGCGAGCAGTACTTC.

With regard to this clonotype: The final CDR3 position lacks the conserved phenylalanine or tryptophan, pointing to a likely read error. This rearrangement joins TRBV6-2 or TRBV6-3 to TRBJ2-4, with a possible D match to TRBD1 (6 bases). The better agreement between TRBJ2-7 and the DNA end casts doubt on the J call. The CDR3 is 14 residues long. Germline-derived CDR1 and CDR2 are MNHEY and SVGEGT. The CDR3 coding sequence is TGTGCCAGCAGTTGGACAGCCCCTGGCTACGAGCAGTACTGC. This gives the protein CASSWTAPGYEQYC.

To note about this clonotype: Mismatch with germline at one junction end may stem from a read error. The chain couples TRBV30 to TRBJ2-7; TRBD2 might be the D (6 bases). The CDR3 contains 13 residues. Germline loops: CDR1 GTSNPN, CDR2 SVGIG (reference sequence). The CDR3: CAWSEGRTYERYF. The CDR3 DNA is TGTGCCTGGAGTGAGGGGAGGACCTACGAGCGGTACTTC.

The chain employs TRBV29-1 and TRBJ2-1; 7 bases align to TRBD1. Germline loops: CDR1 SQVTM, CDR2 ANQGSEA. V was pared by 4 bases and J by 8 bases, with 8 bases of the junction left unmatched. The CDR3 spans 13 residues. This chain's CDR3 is CSVGDSAGDEQFF. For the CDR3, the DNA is TGCAGCGTTGGGGACAGCGCAGGGGATGAGCAGTTCTTC.

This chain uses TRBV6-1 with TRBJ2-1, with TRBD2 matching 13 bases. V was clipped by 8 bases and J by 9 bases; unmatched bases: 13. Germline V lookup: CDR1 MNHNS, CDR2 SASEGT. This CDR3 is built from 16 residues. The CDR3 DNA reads TGTGCCAGCGGTGTGCCACTAGCGGGGGGGCCGGGTGAGCAGTTCTTC. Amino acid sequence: CASGVPLAGGPGEQFF.

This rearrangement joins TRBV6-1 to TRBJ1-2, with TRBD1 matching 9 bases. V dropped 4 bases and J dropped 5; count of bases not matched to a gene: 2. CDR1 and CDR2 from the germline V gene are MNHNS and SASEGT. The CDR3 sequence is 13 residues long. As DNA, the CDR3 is TGTGCCAGCAGTGCAGACAGGGGGTATGGCTACACCTTC. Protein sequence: CASSADRGYGYTF.

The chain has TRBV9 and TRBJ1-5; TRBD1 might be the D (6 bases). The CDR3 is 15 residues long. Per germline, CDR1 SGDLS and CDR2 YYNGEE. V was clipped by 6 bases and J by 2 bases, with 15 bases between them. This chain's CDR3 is CASTGGRARNQPQHF. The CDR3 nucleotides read TGTGCCAGCACCGGGGGCAGGGCTCGCAATCAGCCCCAGCATTTT.

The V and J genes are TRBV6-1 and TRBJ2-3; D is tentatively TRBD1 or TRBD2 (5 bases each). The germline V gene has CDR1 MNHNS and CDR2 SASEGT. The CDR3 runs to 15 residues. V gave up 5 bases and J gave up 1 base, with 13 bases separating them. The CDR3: CASSLPGAGTDTQYF. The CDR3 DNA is TGTGCCAGCAGTCTCCCCGGGGCCGGCACAGATACGCAGTATTTT.

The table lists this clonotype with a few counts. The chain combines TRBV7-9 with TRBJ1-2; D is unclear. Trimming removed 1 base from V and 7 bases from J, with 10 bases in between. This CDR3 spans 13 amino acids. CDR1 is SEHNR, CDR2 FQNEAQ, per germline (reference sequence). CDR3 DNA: TGTGCCAGCAGCTTAGTCGGGGATACTGGCTACACCTTC. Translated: CASSLVGDTGYTF.

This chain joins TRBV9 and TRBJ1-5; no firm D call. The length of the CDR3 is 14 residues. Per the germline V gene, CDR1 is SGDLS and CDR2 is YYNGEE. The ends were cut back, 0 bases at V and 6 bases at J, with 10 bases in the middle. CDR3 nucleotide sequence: TGTGCCAGCAGCGTAGGTACCGGGAGTCAGCCCCAGCATTTT. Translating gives CASSVGTGSQPQHF. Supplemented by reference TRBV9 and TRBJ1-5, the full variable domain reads DSGVTQTPKHLITATGQRVTLRCSPRSGDLSVYWYQQSLDQGLQFLIQYYNGEERAKGNILERFSAQQFPDLHSELNLSSLELGDSALYFCASSVGTGSQPQHFGDGTRLSIL.

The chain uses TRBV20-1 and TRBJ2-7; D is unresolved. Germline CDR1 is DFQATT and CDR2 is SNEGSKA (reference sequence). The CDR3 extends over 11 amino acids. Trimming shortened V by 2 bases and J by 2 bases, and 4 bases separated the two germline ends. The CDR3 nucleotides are TGCAGTGCTAGAAACACCTACGAGCAGTACTTC. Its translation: CSARNTYEQYF.

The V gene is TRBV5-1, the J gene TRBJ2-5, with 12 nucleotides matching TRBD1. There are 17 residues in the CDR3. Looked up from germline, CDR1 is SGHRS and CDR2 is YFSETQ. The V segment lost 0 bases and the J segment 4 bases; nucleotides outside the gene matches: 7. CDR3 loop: CASSLGLGQGARETQYF. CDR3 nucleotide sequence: TGCGCCAGCAGCTTGGGCCTGGGACAGGGGGCGAGAGAGACCCAGTACTTC.

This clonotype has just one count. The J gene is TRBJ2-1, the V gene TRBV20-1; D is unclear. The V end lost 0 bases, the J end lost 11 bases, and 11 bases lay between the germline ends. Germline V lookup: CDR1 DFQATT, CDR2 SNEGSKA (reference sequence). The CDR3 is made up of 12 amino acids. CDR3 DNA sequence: TGCAGTGCTAGAGATCGGAATCTGCAGCAGTTCTTC. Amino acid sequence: CSARDRNLQQFF.

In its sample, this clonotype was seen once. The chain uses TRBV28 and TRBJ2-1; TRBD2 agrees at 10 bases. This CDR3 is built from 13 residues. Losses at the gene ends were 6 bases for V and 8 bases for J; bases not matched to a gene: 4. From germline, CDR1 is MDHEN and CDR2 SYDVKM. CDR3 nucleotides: TGTGCCAGCAGGAGCGGGAGGGGCGATGAGCAGTTCTTC. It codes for CASRSGRGDEQFF.

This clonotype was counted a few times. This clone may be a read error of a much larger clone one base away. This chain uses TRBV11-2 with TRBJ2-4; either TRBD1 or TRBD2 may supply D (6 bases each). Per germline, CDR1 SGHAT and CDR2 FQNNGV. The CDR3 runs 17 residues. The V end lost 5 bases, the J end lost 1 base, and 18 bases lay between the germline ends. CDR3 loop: CASSLIRGGAAKNIQYF. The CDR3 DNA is TGTGCCAGCAGCCTCATCAGGGGCGGGGCGGCCAAAAACATTCAGTACTTC.

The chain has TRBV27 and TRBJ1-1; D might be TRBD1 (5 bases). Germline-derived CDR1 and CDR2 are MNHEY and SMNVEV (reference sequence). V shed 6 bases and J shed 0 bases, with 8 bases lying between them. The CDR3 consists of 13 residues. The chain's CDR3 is CASRKTVNTEAFF. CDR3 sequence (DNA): TGTGCCAGCAGGAAGACAGTGAACACTGAAGCTTTCTTT.

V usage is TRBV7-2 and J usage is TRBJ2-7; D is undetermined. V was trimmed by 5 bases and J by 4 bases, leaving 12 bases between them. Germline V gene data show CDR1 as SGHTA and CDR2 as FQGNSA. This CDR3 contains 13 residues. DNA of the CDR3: TGTGCCAGCAGCCCGGCTAGATATTACGAGCAGTACTTC. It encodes CASSPARYYEQYF.

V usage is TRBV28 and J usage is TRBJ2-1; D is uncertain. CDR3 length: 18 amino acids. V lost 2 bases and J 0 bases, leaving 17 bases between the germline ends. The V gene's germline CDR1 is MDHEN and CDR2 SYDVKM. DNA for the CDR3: TGTGCCAGCAGTTTAGCCCTGGGCAGGCGGAGCTCCTACAATGAGCAGTTCTTC. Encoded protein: CASSLALGRRSSYNEQFF.

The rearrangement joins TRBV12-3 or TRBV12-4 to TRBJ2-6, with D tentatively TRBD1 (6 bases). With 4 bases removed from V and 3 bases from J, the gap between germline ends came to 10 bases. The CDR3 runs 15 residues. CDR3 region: CASSSRTDGANVLTF. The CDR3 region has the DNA TGTGCCAGCAGTTCCCGGACAGATGGGGCCAACGTCCTGACTTTC.

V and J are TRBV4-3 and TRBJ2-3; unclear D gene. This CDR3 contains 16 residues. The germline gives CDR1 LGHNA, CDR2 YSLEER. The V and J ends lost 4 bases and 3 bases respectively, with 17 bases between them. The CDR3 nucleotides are TGCGCCAGCAGCCCCTACTATGTAGTACATACAGATACGCAGTATTTT. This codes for CASSPYYVVHTDTQYF.

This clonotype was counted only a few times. The CDR3 sequence is CSARGDISYEQYF. The CDR3 DNA reads as TGCAGTGCTAGAGGGGACATCTCCTACGAGCAGTACTTC. V and J are TRBV20-1 and TRBJ2-7, with a possible D match to TRBD1 (6 bases). V dropped 1 base and J dropped 0 bases, with 7 bases sitting between them. Germline assignment: CDR1 DFQATT and CDR2 SNEGSKA (reference sequence). The CDR3 runs to 13 residues.